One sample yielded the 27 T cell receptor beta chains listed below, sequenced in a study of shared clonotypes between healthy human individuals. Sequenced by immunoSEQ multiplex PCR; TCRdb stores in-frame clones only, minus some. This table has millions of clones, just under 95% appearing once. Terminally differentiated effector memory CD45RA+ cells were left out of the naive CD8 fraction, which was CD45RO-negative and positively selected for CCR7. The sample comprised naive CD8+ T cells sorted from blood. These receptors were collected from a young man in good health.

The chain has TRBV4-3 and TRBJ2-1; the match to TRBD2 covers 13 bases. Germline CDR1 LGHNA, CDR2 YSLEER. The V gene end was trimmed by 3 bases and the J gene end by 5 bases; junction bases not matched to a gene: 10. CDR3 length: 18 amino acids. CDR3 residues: CASSQGLAGNRFDNEQFF. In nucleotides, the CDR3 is TGCGCCAGCAGCCAGGGACTAGCGGGGAACAGGTTCGACAATGAGCAGTTCTTC.

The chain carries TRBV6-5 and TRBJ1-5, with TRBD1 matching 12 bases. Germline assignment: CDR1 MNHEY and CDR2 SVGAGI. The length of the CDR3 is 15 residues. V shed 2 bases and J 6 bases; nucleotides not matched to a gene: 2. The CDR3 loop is CASSYGTGGGQPQHF. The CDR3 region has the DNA TGTGCCAGCAGTTACGGGACAGGGGGCGGTCAGCCCCAGCATTTT.

The CDR3, as DNA: TGTGCCAGCAGTCTACGACAGGGGGCGAATGGCTACACCTTC. The encoded protein is CASSLRQGANGYTF. V gene TRBV27 combines with J gene TRBJ1-2; the match to TRBD1 covers 10 bases. The V segment lost 5 bases and the J segment 6 bases; nucleotides outside the gene matches: 6. This CDR3 is 14 amino acids long. Germline V gives CDR1 MNHEY, CDR2 SMNVEV (reference sequence).

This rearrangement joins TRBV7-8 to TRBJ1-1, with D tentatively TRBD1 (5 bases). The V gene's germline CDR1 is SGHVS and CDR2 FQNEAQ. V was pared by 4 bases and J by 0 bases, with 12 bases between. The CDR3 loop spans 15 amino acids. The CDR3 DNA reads TGTGCCAGCAGCTCTGACAGCCAACTGAACACTGAAGCTTTCTTT. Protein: CASSSDSQLNTEAFF.

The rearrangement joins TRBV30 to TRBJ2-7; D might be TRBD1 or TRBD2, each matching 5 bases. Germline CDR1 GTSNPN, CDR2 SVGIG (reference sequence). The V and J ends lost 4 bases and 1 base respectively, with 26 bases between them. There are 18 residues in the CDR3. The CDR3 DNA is TGTGCCTGGAATGAGGGACCGATGGGACCTTACCGATCCTACGAGCAGTACTTC. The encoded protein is CAWNEGPMGPYRSYEQYF.

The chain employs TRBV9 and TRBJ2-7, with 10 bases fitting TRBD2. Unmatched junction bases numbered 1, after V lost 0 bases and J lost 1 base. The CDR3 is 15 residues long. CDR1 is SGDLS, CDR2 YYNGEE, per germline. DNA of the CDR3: TGTGCCAGCAGCGTAGCTAGCGGGAGATCCTACGAGCAGTACTTC. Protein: CASSVASGRSYEQYF.

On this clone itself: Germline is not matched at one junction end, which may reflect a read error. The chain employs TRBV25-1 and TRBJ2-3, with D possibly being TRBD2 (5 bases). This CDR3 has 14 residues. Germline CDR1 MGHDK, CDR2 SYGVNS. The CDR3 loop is CASSAGGWSDRQYF. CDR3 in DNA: TGTGCCAGCAGCGCCGGAGGCTGGTCCGATAGGCAGTATTTT.

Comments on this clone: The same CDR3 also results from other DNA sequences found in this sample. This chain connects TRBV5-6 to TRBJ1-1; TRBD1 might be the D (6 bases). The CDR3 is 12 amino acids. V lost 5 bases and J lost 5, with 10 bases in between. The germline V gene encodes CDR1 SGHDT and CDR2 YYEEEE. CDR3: CASSPQGTEAFF. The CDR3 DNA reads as TGTGCCAGCAGTCCACAGGGAACTGAAGCTTTCTTT.

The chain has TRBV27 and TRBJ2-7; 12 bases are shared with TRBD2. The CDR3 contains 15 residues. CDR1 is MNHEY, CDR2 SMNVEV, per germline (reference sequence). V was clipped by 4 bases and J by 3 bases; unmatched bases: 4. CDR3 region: CASSWTSGAYYEQYF. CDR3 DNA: TGTGCCAGCAGTTGGACTAGCGGGGCCTACTACGAGCAGTACTTC.

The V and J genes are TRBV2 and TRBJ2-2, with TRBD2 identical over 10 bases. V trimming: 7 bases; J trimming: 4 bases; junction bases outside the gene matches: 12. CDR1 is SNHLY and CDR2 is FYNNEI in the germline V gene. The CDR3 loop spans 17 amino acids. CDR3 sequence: CASKIIAGGEGTGELFF. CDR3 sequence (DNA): TGTGCCAGCAAGATAATAGCGGGGGGCGAGGGCACCGGGGAGCTGTTTTTT.

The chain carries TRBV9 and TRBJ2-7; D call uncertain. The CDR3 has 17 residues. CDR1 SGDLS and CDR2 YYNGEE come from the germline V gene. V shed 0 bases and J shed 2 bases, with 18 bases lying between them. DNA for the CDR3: TGTGCCAGCAGCGTAGGGGCAGGTGGCGGAGCGACCTACGAGCAGTACTTC. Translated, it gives CASSVGAGGGATYEQYF.

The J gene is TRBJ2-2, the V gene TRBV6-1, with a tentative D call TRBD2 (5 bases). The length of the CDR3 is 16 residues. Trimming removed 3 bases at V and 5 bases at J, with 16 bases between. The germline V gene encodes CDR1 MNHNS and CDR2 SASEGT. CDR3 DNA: TGTGCCAGCAGTGATATTCTTAGGAGGCTTACCGGGGAGCTGTTTTTT. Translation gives CASSDILRRLTGELFF.

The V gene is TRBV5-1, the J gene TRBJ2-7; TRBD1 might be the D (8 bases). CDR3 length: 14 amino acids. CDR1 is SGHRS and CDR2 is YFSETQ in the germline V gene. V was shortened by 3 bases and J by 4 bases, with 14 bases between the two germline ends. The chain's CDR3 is CASSSIQGGYEQYF. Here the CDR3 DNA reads TGCGCCAGCAGCTCAATACAGGGGGGGTACGAGCAGTACTTC.

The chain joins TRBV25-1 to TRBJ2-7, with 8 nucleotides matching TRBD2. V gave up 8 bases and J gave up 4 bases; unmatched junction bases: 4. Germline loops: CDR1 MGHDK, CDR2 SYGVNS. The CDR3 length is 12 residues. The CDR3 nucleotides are TGTGCCAGCGGAGCGGGGGAGTACGAGCAGTACTTC. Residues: CASGAGEYEQYF.

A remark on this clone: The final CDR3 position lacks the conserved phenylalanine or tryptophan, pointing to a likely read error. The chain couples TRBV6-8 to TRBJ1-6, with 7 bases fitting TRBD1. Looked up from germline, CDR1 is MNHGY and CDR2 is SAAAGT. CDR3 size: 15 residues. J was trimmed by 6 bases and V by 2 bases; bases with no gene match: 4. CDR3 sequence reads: CASSYLRQGNSPLHI. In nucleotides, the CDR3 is TGTGCCAGCAGTTACCTTAGACAGGGTAATTCACCCCTCCACATT.

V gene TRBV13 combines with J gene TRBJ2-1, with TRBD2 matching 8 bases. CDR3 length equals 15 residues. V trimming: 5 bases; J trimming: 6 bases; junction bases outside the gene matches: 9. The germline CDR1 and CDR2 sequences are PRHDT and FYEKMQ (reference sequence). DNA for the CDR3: TGTGCCAGCAGCCCAGAGACTAGCGTCGTCAATGAGCAGTTCTTC. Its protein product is CASSPETSVVNEQFF.

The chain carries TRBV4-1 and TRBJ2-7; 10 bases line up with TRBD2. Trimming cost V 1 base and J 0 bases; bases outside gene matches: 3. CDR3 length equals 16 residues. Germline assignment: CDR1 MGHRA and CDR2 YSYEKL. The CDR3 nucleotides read TGCGCCAGCAGCCAAGTAGTAGCGGGGGGCTCCTACGAGCAGTACTTC. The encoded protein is CASSQVVAGGSYEQYF.

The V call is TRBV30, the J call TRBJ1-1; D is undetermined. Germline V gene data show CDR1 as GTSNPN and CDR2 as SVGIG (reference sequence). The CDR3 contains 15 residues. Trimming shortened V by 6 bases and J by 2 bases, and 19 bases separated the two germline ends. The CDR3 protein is CACIHTETGNTEAFF. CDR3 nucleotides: TGTGCCTGTATCCACACCGAGACCGGAAACACTGAAGCTTTCTTT.

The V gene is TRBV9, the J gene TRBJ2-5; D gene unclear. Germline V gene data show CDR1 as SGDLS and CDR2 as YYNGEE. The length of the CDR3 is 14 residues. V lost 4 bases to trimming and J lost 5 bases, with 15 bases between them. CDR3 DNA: TGTGCCAGCAGCCGAGAGACACTTTCCGAGACCCAGTACTTC. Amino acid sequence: CASSRETLSETQYF.

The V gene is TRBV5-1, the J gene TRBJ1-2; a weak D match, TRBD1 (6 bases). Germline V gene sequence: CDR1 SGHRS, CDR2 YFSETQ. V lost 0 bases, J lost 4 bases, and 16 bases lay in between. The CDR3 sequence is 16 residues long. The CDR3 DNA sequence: TGCGCCAGCAGCTTGGAGGGGGGCAGATCCGTCTATGGCTACACCTTC. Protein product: CASSLEGGRSVYGYTF.

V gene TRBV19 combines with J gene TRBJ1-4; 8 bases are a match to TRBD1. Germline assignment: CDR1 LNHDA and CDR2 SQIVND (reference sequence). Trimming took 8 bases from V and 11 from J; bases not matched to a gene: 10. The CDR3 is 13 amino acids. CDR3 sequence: CASWDRIMRKLFF. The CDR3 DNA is TGTGCCAGTTGGGACAGGATAATGAGGAAACTGTTTTTT.

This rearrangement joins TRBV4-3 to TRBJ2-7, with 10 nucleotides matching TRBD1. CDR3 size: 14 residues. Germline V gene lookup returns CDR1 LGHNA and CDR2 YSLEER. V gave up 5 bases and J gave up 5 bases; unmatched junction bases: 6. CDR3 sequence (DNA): TGCGCCAGCAGCTACCGGGACAGGGGTCACGAGCAGTACTTC. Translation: CASSYRDRGHEQYF.

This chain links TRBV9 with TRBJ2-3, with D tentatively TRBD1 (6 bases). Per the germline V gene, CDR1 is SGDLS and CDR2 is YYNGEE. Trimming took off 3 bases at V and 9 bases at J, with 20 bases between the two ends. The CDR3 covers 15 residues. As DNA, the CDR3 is TGTGCCAGCAGCGATCCCCAAGGGGGAGTATACACGCAGTATTTT. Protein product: CASSDPQGGVYTQYF. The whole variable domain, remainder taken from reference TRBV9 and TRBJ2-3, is DSGVTQTPKHLITATGQRVTLRCSPRSGDLSVYWYQQSLDQGLQFLIQYYNGEERAKGNILERFSAQQFPDLHSELNLSSLELGDSALYFCASSDPQGGVYTQYFGPGTRLTVL.

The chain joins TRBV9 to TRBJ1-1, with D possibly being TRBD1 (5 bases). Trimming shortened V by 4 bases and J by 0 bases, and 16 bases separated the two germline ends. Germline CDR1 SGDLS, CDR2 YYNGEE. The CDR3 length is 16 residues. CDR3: CASSPAHGQMNTEAFF. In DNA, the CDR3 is TGTGCCAGCAGCCCCGCCCACGGACAAATGAACACTGAAGCTTTCTTT.

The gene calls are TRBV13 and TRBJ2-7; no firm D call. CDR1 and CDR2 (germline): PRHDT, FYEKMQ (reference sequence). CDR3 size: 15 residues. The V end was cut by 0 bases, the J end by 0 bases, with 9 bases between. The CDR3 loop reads CASSLGTSISYEQYF. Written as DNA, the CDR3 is TGTGCCAGCAGCTTAGGTACCAGCATCTCCTACGAGCAGTACTTC.

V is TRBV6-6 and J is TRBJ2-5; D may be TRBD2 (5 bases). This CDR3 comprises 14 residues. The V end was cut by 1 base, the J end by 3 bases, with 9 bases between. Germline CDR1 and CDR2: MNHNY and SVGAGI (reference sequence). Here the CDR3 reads CASSYFPGEETQYF. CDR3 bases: TGTGCCAGCAGTTACTTTCCCGGGGAAGAGACCCAGTACTTC.

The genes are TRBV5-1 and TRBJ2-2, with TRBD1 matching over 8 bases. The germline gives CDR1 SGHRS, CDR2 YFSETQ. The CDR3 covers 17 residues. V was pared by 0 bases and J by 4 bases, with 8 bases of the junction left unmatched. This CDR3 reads CASSLAGQGFITGELFF. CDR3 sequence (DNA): TGCGCCAGCAGCTTGGCCGGACAGGGCTTCATCACCGGGGAGCTGTTTTTT.